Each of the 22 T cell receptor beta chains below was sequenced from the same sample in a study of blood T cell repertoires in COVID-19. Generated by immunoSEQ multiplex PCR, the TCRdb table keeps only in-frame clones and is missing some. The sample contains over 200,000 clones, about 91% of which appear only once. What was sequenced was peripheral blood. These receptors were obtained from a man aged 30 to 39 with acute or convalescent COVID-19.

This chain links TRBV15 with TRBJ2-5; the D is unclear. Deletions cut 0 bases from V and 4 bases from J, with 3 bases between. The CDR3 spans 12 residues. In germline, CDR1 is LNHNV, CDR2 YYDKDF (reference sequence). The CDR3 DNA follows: TGTGCCACCAGCAGAGATCGAGAGACCCAGTACTTC. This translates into CATSRDRETQYF.

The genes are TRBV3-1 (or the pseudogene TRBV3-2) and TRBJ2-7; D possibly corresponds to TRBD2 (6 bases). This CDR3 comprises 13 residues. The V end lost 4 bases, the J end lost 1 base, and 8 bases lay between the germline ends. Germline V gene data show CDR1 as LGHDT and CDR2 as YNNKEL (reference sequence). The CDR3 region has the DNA TGTGCCAGCAGCCTACGGGGGTCCTACGAGCAGTACTTC. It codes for CASSLRGSYEQYF.

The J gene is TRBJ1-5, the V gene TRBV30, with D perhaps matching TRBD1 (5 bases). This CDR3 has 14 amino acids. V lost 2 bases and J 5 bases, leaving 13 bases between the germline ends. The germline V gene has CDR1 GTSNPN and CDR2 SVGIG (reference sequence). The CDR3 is CAWSRDSVDQPQHF. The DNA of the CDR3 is TGTGCCTGGAGTAGGGACTCCGTAGATCAGCCCCAGCATTTT.

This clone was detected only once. The CDR3 spells CSVEQGSDTQYF. In DNA form, the CDR3 reads TGCAGCGTAGAACAGGGATCAGATACGCAGTATTTT. The V call is TRBV29-1, the J call TRBJ2-3, with D possibly being TRBD1 (6 bases). In germline, CDR1 is SQVTM, CDR2 ANQGSEA. This CDR3 is 12 amino acids long. The ends were cut back, 6 bases at V and 4 bases at J, with 11 bases in the middle.

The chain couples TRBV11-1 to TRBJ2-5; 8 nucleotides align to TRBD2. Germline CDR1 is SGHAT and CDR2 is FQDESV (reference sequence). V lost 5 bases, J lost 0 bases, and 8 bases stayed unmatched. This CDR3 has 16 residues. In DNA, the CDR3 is TGTGCCAGCAGCCTTCATGGGACTAGTAACCAAGAGACCCAGTACTTC. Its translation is CASSLHGTSNQETQYF.

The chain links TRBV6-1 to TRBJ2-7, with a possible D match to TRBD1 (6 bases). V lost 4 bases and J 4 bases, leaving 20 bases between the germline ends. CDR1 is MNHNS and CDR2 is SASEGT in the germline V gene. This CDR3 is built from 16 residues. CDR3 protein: CASSVSPTGLRYEQYF. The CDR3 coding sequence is TGTGCCAGCAGTGTTTCCCCGACAGGACTCAGGTACGAGCAGTACTTC.

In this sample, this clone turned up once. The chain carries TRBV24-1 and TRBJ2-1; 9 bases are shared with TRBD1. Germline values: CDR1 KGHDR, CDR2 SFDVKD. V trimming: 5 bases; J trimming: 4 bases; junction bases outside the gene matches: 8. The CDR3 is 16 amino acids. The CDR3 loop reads CATSASGTGRYNEQFF. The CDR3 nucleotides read TGTGCCACCAGTGCCTCGGGGACAGGGAGATACAATGAGCAGTTCTTC.

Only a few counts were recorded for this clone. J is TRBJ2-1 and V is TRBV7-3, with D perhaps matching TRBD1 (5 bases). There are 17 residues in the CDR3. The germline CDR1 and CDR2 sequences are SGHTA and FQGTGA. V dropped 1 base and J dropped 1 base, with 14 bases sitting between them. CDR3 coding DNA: TGTGCCAGCAGCTTAAAAGCGTCAGGGTGGTCCTACAATGAGCAGTTCTTC. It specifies CASSLKASGWSYNEQFF.

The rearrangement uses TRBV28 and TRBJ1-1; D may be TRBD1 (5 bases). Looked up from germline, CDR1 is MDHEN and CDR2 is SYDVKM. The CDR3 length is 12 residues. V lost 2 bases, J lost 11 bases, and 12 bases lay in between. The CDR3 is CASSLKRGIAFF. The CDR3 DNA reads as TGTGCCAGCAGTTTAAAAAGGGGCATCGCTTTCTTT.

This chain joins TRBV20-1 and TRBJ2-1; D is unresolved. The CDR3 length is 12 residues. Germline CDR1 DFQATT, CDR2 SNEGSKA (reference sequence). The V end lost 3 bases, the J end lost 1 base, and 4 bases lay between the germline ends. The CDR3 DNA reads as TGCAGTGCTAGTCCGTCCTACAATGAGCAGTTCTTC. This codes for CSASPSYNEQFF.

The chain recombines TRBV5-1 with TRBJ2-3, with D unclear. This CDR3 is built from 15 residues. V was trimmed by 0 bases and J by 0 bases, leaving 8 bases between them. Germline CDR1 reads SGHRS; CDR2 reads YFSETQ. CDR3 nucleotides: TGCGCCAGCAGCTTGGACCTGACTAGCACAGATACGCAGTATTTT. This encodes CASSLDLTSTDTQYF.

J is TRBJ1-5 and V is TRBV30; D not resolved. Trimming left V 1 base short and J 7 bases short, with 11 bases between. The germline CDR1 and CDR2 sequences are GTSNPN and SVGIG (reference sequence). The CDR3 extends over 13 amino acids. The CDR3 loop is CAWSETRGQPQHF. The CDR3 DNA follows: TGTGCCTGGAGTGAGACTCGAGGGCAGCCCCAGCATTTT.

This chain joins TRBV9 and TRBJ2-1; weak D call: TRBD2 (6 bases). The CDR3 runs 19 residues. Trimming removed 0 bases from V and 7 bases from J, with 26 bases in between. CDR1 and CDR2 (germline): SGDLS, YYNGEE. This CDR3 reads CASSVDRGVGGSKVNEQFF. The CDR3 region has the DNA TGTGCCAGCAGCGTAGATAGAGGTGTTGGGGGGAGCAAGGTGAATGAGCAGTTCTTC. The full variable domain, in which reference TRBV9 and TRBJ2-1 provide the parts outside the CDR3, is DSGVTQTPKHLITATGQRVTLRCSPRSGDLSVYWYQQSLDQGLQFLIQYYNGEERAKGNILERFSAQQFPDLHSELNLSSLELGDSALYFCASSVDRGVGGSKVNEQFFGPGTRLTVL.

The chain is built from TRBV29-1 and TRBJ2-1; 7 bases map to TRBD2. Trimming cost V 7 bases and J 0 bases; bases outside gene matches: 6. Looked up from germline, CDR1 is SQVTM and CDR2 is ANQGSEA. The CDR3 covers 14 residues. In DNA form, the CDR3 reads TGCAGCGGGGGCGGGGGAGGCTCCTACAATGAGCAGTTCTTC. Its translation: CSGGGGGSYNEQFF.

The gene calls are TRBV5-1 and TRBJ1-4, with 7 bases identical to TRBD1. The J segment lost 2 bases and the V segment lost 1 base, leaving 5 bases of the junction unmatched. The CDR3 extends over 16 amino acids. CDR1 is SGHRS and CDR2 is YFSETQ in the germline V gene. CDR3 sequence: CASSLYVQGTNEKLFF. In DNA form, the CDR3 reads TGCGCCAGCAGCTTGTATGTACAGGGGACTAATGAAAAACTGTTTTTT. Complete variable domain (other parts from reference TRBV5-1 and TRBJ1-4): KAGVTQTPRYLIKTRGQQVTLSCSPISGHRSVSWYQQTPGQGLQFLFEYFSETQRNKGNFPGRFSGRQFSNSRSEMNVSTLELGDSALYLCASSLYVQGTNEKLFFGSGTQLSVL.

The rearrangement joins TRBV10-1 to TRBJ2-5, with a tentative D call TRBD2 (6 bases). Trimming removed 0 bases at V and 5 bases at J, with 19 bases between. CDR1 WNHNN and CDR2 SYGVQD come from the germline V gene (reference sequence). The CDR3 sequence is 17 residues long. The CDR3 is CASSESTRGLSWETQYF. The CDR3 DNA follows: TGCGCCAGCAGTGAGTCGACTCGGGGACTCAGCTGGGAGACCCAGTACTTC.

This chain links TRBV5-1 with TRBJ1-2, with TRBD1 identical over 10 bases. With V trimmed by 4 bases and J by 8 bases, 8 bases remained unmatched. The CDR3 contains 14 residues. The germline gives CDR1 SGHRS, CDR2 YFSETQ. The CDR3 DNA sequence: TGCGCCAGCAGCCCCCCGGGACAGGGGTACGGCTACACCTTC. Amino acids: CASSPPGQGYGYTF.

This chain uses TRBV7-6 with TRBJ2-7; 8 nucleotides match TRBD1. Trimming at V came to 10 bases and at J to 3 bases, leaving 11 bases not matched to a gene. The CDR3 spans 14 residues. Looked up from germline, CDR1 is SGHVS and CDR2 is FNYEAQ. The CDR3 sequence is CANPDREGSYEQYF. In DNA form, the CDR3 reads TGTGCCAACCCGGACAGGGAAGGAAGCTACGAGCAGTACTTC. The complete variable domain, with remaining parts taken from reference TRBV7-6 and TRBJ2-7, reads GAGVSQSPRYKVTKRGQDVALRCDPISGHVSLYWYRQALGQGPEFLTYFNYEAQQDKSGLPNDRFSAERPEGSISTLTIQRTEQRDSAMYRCANPDREGSYEQYFGPGTRLTVT.

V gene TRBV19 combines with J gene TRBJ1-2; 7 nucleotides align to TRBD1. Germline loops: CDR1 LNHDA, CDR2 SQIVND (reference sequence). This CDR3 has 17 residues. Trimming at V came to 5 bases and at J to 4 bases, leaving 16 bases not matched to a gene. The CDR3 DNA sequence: TGTGCCAGTAGTGTACTCGGGACAGCTCGAACTACCTATGGCTACACCTTC. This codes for CASSVLGTARTTYGYTF.

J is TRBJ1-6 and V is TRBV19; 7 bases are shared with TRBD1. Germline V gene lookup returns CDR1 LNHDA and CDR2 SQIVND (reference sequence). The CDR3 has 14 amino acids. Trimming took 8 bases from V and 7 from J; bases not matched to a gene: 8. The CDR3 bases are TGTGCCAGTCGGACAGGCCGACTGAATTCACCCCTCCACTTT. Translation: CASRTGRLNSPLHF.

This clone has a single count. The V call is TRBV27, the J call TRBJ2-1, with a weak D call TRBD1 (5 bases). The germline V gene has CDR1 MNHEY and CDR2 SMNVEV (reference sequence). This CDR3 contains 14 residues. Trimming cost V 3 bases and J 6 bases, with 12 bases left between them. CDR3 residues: CASSFRQRVNEQFF. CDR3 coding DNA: TGTGCCAGCAGTTTCAGACAGAGAGTCAATGAGCAGTTCTTC.

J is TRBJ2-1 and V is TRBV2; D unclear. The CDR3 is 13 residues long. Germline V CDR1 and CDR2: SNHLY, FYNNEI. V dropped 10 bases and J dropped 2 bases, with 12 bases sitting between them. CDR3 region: CATTRAPYNEQFF. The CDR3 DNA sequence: TGTGCCACCACCCGCGCCCCCTACAATGAGCAGTTCTTC.